This T cell receptor (beta chain) was profiled in a study of blood T cell repertoires in COVID-19. Study context: Researchers got acute and convalescent COVID-19 samples from the United States, Italy and Spain. T cells, B-cell-depleted T cells, or PBMCs supplied cDNA or gDNA.

The CDR3 runs 13 residues. In germline, CDR1 is MNHEY, CDR2 SVGEGT. Trimming removed 2 bases from V and 4 bases from J, with 8 bases in between. In the authors' methods: Counts of nucleated cells, estimated from reference gene primer amplification, were obtained. Profiled with immunoSEQ multiplex PCR; TCRdb holds only in-frame clones, not every one. V and J calls plus clone size are reproduced from that table; the DNA served to infer D and trimming. Of 100,000 to 150,000 clones listed, roughly 83% are singletons. The sequence derives from a man in his forties with active or convalescent COVID-19. The chain links TRBV6-2 or TRBV6-3 to TRBJ1-1; D gene ambiguous. The material sequenced was peripheral blood. The CDR3 sequence is CASSYMRATEAFF. CDR3 DNA: TGTGCCAGCAGTTACATGAGGGCCACTGAAGCTTTCTTT.